The next 2 T cell receptor beta chains were all read from a single sample in a study of blood T cell repertoires in COVID-19. Produced via immunoSEQ multiplex PCR; TCRdb's table is partial and in-frame only. The sample has about 250,000 clones; about 90% are singletons. The sample consisted of peripheral blood. Receptors were obtained from an elderly man with acute or convalescent COVID-19.

The J gene is TRBJ2-7, the V gene TRBV7-2; 7 bases agree with TRBD1. The CDR3 totals 15 residues. J gave up 3 bases and V 0 bases, and 5 bases lay outside the gene matches. Per germline, CDR1 SGHTA and CDR2 FQGNSA. DNA of the CDR3: TGTGCCAGCAGCTTAGCTTGGGACAGAGACTACGAGCAGTACTTC. It translates to CASSLAWDRDYEQYF.

The CDR3 loop reads CSVDTSGGTDTQYF. The CDR3 DNA reads as TGCAGCGTTGACACTAGCGGGGGCACAGATACGCAGTATTTT. The J gene is TRBJ2-3, the V gene TRBV29-1; 10 nucleotides match TRBD2. CDR3 size: 14 residues. Trimming took 3 bases from V and 1 from J; bases not matched to a gene: 1. The germline V gene has CDR1 SQVTM and CDR2 ANQGSEA.